This T cell receptor (beta chain) was recorded in a study of T cells after yellow fever vaccination (dated by TCRdb to between 2018 and 2021). At the level of the whole study: Libraries from fractions with low cell numbers were prepared with the SMART-Seq v4 Ultra Low Input RNA kit. To follow T-cell clones before and after both primary and booster YFV17D yellow fever vaccination, bulk TCR alpha and beta repertoires underwent longitudinal sequencing. Two healthy male donors, one aged 18 to 29 and one aged 30 to 40 years, were included in the cohort. Blood was collected at multiple timepoints before and after primary and secondary immunization, and bulk PBMC replicates and cell subsets were isolated. Beyond this particular receptor, the publication reports: The secondary T-cell response was found to be weaker but faster than the primary response, with a peak reached on day 5 rather than on day 15. After the booster, most clones that had expanded after primary vaccination were detected again (about 95% of CD4 and more than 85% of CD8), suggesting broad maintenance of memory. Computational filtering was needed because FACS-sorted repertoires could contain abundant contaminating clonotypes from the bulk population. A small fraction of clonotypes appeared in both the CD4 and CD8 compartments, likely as a result of convergent recombination. Only a couple of donors were included in the study, so the extent to which the findings can be generalized is limited.

Sequencing instrument: Illumina NovaSeq 6000. TCR cDNA was synthesized by 5'RACE template switching, through which a universal primer site and unique molecular identifiers were introduced. Priming of cDNA synthesis was performed from both the TCR alpha and TCR beta constant segments. Two PCR steps were used to amplify libraries, with sample barcodes and sequencing adapters being added in the second step. Sequencing of libraries was performed on Illumina HiSeq 2500 (2x100 bp) or NovaSeq (2x150 bp). From the authors' description of their analysis: Demultiplexing of reads and collapsing into UMI consensus sequences were performed with MIGEC, and V(D)J alignment was carried out with MiXCR. Using edgeR on replicate PBMC samples, clonotypes were called vaccine-responding if FDR was below 0.01 and the log2 fold change was above 5 up to day 15. Each bulk clonotype was labeled CD4 or CD8 based on which sequenced repertoire, CD4 or CD8, contained the clonotype at higher abundance. TCRdb reran the public reads through fastp at Q25 and MiXCR, keeping productive beta chains. Rows are combined by CDR3 protein, so each entry shows the most common genes and DNA. For this entry, the V and J calls and clone size follow TCRdb and not the study's own pipeline. Here the sample has approximately 120,000 distinct CDR3 sequences; approximately 16% occur a single time. The leading ten clones occupy 40% to 45% of the sample.

Its CDR3 holds 14 amino acids, cysteine through phenylalanine. Kept here is only the CDR3 DNA, which spans 42 bases and is read in frame from base 1. From the germline V gene (reference sequence), CDR1 is SGHNT and CDR2 is YYREEE. Trimming removed 0 bases from V and 3 bases from J, leaving 9 bases between the germline ends. The label giving this sample's treatment or condition can be read as: live attenuated yellow fever vaccine strain. PBMCs were isolated from peripheral blood using a standard Ficoll-Paque protocol. Dynabeads CD4 and CD8 positive selection kits were used to isolate the CD4 and CD8 T-cell fractions. TriZol was used to extract RNA from bulk PBMCs, from CD4 and CD8 fractions, and from dextramer-positive and dextramer-negative fractions. As for this clonotype: It has no known antigen specificity. One base away there is no much larger clone; base qualities are not given.

This sequence originates from a man between 18 and 35 years old who received the YFV17D yellow fever vaccine. The sample here was CD8+ T cells sorted from PBMCs, taken 5 days after the yellow fever booster vaccination. The rearranged segments are TRBV5-4 and TRBJ1-2, with the D gene uncertain. This receptor has the CDR3 CASSLEETYYGYTF. The nucleotides read TGTGCCAGCAGCTTGGAAGAGACATACTATGGCTACACCTTC.